This paragraph covers one T cell receptor (beta chain) sequence. The data stem from a study of blood T cell repertoires in COVID-19. Study context: Acute-phase and convalescent COVID-19 samples originated in the United States, Italy and Spain. The analysed material was cDNA or gDNA that came from T cells, B-cell-depleted T cells, or PBMCs.

CDR3 length equals 19 residues. The germline V gene has CDR1 MNHEY and CDR2 SMNVEV (reference sequence). Unmatched junction bases numbered 11, after V lost 3 bases and J lost 1 base. Original data processing: Counts of nucleated cells, estimated from reference gene primer amplification, were obtained. Measured with immunoSEQ multiplex PCR; TCRdb has only the in-frame clones, and not every one. V, J and clone size are taken as reported in that table, and D and trimming were inferred from the DNA itself. The sample records 100,000 to 150,000 clones, roughly 83% being singletons. The sequencing sample was made of peripheral blood. V and J are TRBV27 and TRBJ2-6, with 8 bases fitting TRBD1. This clonotype was sampled from a human donor in a cohort sampled during active COVID-19. CDR3: CASSLLRDRPGSGANVLTF. For the CDR3, the DNA is TGTGCCAGCAGTTTGTTACGGGACAGGCCTGGATCTGGGGCCAACGTCCTGACTTTC.